These 21 T cell receptor beta chains were all obtained from the same sample, sequenced in a study of shared clonotypes between healthy human individuals. Clones were read by immunoSEQ multiplex PCR, and TCRdb kept only the in-frame ones, dropping some. The sample carries a few hundred thousand clones, over 60% recorded once. Sequencing was performed on memory CD4+ T cells sorted from blood. Subset: CD45RA-negative fraction. The receptor set was obtained from a man aged 25 to 40 in good health.

This clone was recorded at least ten times. The chain combines TRBV11-3 with TRBJ2-5, with 10 bases lining up with TRBD2. The CDR3 is made up of 14 amino acids. The germline CDR1 and CDR2 sequences are SGHNT and YENEEA. With V trimmed by 5 bases and J by 4 bases, 4 bases remained unmatched. This chain's CDR3 is CASSDRTSGETQYF. CDR3 sequence (DNA): TGTGCCAGCAGCGACAGGACTAGCGGAGAGACCCAGTACTTC. Drawing the rest from reference TRBV11-3 and TRBJ2-5, the complete variable domain is EAGVVQSPRYKIIEKKQPVAFWCNPISGHNTLYWYLQNLGQGPELLIRYENEEAVDDSQLPKDRFSAERLKGVDSTLKIQPAELGDSAVYLCASSDRTSGETQYFGPGTRLLVL.

The V gene is TRBV9, the J gene TRBJ2-7; D may correspond to TRBD1 or TRBD2 (5 bases each). In germline, CDR1 is SGDLS, CDR2 YYNGEE. Deletions cut 3 bases from V and 0 bases from J, with 10 bases between. This CDR3 has 14 residues. For the CDR3, the DNA is TGTGCCAGCAGCGCTGGGACGTCCTCCTACGAGCAGTACTTC. Translation gives CASSAGTSSYEQYF.

By frequency in the sample, this clone is medium-sized. Here the CDR3 reads CASSLEGQQPQHF. In DNA, the CDR3 is TGTGCCAGCAGTTTAGAGGGCCAACAGCCCCAGCATTTT. The rearrangement uses TRBV28 and TRBJ1-5, with no clear D. V was pared by 2 bases and J by 7 bases, with 9 bases between. The CDR3 sequence is 13 residues long. Germline CDR1 and CDR2: MDHEN and SYDVKM.

The chain has TRBV11-2 and TRBJ2-7; 10 bases map to TRBD2. Germline V CDR1 and CDR2: SGHAT, FQNNGV. With V trimmed by 5 bases and J by 4 bases, 5 bases remained unmatched. The CDR3 extends over 14 amino acids. CDR3 in amino acids: CASSRGLAVYEQYF. Written as DNA, the CDR3 is TGTGCCAGCAGCCGTGGACTAGCGGTTTACGAGCAGTACTTC. Together with reference TRBV11-2 and TRBJ2-7, the CDR3 gives the full variable domain: EAGVAQSPRYKIIEKRQSVAFWCNPISGHATLYWYQQILGQGPKLLIQFQNNGVVDDSQLPKDRFSAERLKGVDSTLKIQPAKLEDSAVYLCASSRGLAVYEQYFGPGTRLTVT.

The chain employs TRBV4-3 and TRBJ2-1; 10 bases match TRBD2. Trimming at V came to 0 bases and at J to 4 bases, leaving 6 bases not matched to a gene. Looked up from germline, CDR1 is LGHNA and CDR2 is YSLEER. This CDR3 region has 17 residues. Here the CDR3 reads CASSQDLATSGYNEQFF. CDR3 sequence (DNA): TGCGCCAGCAGCCAAGATCTGGCGACTAGCGGGTACAATGAGCAGTTCTTC.

The chain links TRBV12-2 to TRBJ1-4; whether TRBD1, the table's D call, matches the DNA was not checked. TRBV12-2 is a recognized pseudogene. There are 19 residues in the CDR3. The CDR3 DNA reads as TGTGCAAGTCGCTTAATCTGCGAGCCGCTGGCAGGGTGTGATGAAAAACTGTTTTTT. It yields the protein CASRLICEPLAGCDEKLFF.

The rearrangement joins TRBV5-4 to TRBJ2-1; the match to TRBD2 covers 8 bases. This CDR3 comprises 16 residues. V lost 1 base, J lost 0 bases, and 3 bases stayed unmatched. Germline V lookup: CDR1 SGHNT, CDR2 YYREEE (reference sequence). CDR3 bases: TGTGCCAGCAGCTTGTTTGGGACTAGCTCCTACAATGAGCAGTTCTTC. It translates to CASSLFGTSSYNEQFF. Together with reference TRBV5-4 and TRBJ2-1, the CDR3 gives the full variable domain: ETGVTQSPTHLIKTRGQQVTLRCSSQSGHNTVSWYQQALGQGPQFIFQYYREEENGRGNFPPRFSGLQFPNYSSELNVNALELDDSALYLCASSLFGTSSYNEQFFGPGTRLTVL.

This clone was detected only once. The V and J genes are TRBV7-9 and TRBJ2-3; TRBD2 might be the D (5 bases). V was cut by 5 bases and J by 4 bases, with 13 bases left in between. This CDR3 has 14 amino acids. Per the germline V gene, CDR1 is SEHNR and CDR2 is FQNEAQ (reference sequence). CDR3 sequence (DNA): TGTGCCAGCAGCCCCGACCGGCGGGCAGATACGCAGTATTTT. This translates into CASSPDRRADTQYF.

This clone is a singleton in its sample. The gene calls are TRBV29-1 and TRBJ1-1; 8 bases map to TRBD1. The CDR3 covers 15 residues. Per the germline V gene, CDR1 is SQVTM and CDR2 is ANQGSEA. V shed 7 bases and J 0 bases; nucleotides not matched to a gene: 10. For the CDR3, the DNA is TGCAGCGGAGCAGGGGGCTGGGGAATGAACACTGAAGCTTTCTTT. It translates to CSGAGGWGMNTEAFF. The full variable domain, rest sourced from reference TRBV29-1 and TRBJ1-1, is SAVISQKPSRDICQRGTSLTIQCQVDSQVTMMFWYRQQPGQSLTLIATANQGSEATYESGFVIDKFPISRPNLTFSTLTVSNMSPEDSSIYLCSGAGGWGMNTEAFFGQGTRLTVV.

The V gene is TRBV18, the J gene TRBJ2-3, with 10 bases identical to TRBD2. V lost 2 bases to trimming and J lost 2 bases; unmatched junction nucleotides: 1. The CDR3 extends over 15 amino acids. The germline CDR1 and CDR2 sequences are KGHSH and LQKENI. CDR3 sequence (DNA): TGTGCCAGCTCACCAACTAGCGGGAACACAGATACGCAGTATTTT. This translates into CASSPTSGNTDTQYF. Based on the CDR3 plus reference TRBV18 and TRBJ2-3, the full variable domain is NAGVMQNPRHLVRRRGQEARLRCSPMKGHSHVYWYRQLPEEGLKFMVYLQKENIIDESGMPKERFSAEFPKEGPSILRIQQVVRGDSAAYFCASSPTSGNTDTQYFGPGTRLTVL.

At least ten counts were recorded for this clone. J is TRBJ2-5 and V is TRBV7-2, with D perhaps TRBD1 (6 bases). Germline V gene sequence: CDR1 SGHTA, CDR2 FQGNSA. V was cut by 3 bases and J by 3 bases, with 14 bases left in between. CDR3 length: 15 residues. CDR3 coding DNA: TGTGCCAGCAGCTTGCGACAGGCCCGCGAAGAGACCCAGTACTTC. Residues: CASSLRQAREETQYF.

The chain uses TRBV27 and TRBJ2-1; 10 nucleotides align to TRBD1. Germline V gene lookup returns CDR1 MNHEY and CDR2 SMNVEV (reference sequence). Trimming at V came to 7 bases and at J to 1 base, leaving 7 bases not matched to a gene. The CDR3 contains 16 residues. The CDR3 sequence: CASKPPDRGSYNEQFF. CDR3 nucleotides: TGTGCCAGCAAACCTCCGGACAGGGGGTCCTACAATGAGCAGTTCTTC.

The genes are TRBV4-2 and TRBJ2-2, with 10 bases matching TRBD2. CDR1 LGHNA and CDR2 YNFKEQ come from the germline V gene. This CDR3 has 17 residues. The V gene end was trimmed by 1 base and the J gene end by 7 bases; junction bases not matched to a gene: 9. The CDR3 here is CASSQASGRGGDGELFF. DNA for the CDR3: TGTGCCAGCAGCCAAGCTAGCGGGAGAGGAGGTGACGGGGAGCTGTTTTTT.

DNA of the CDR3: TGCGCCAGCAGCCCGAGTCCCTCCTACAATGAGCAGTTCTTC. It codes for CASSPSPSYNEQFF. V usage is TRBV5-1 and J usage is TRBJ2-1; D uncertain. Trimming cost V 4 bases and J 0 bases, with 8 bases left between them. This CDR3 contains 14 residues. Germline V gives CDR1 SGHRS, CDR2 YFSETQ. Full variable domain (remainder filled in from reference TRBV5-1 and TRBJ2-1): KAGVTQTPRYLIKTRGQQVTLSCSPISGHRSVSWYQQTPGQGLQFLFEYFSETQRNKGNFPGRFSGRQFSNSRSEMNVSTLELGDSALYLCASSPSPSYNEQFFGPGTRLTVL.

The V and J genes are TRBV18 and TRBJ2-7; 10 bases align to TRBD2. Germline V lookup: CDR1 KGHSH, CDR2 LQKENI. CDR3 size: 12 residues. J was trimmed by 7 bases and V by 3 bases; bases with no gene match: 0. CDR3 coding DNA: TGTGCCAGCTCACCGGGACTAGCGGAGCAGTACTTC. This encodes CASSPGLAEQYF.

This clone was detected a few times. The sample contains more than one DNA sequence encoding this CDR3. The chain links TRBV7-9 to TRBJ2-7; 7 nucleotides agree with TRBD1. There are 14 residues in the CDR3. Per the germline V gene, CDR1 is SEHNR and CDR2 is FQNEAQ (reference sequence). V shed 0 bases, J shed 4 bases, and the junction held 3 bases outside the gene matches. The CDR3 reads CASSLAGGRYEQYF. CDR3 nucleotide sequence: TGTGCCAGCAGCTTAGCAGGGGGCAGGTACGAGCAGTACTTC.

This chain links TRBV6-6 with TRBJ2-7; TRBD1 might be the D (6 bases). Trimming stripped 5 bases from V and 2 bases from J, with 10 bases between. Germline V gene sequence: CDR1 MNHNY, CDR2 SVGAGI (reference sequence). This CDR3 has 13 residues. The CDR3 sequence: CASSRTDPYEQYF. The DNA of the CDR3 is TGTGCCAGCAGTCGGACAGATCCCTACGAGCAGTACTTC.

The chain recombines TRBV6-1 with TRBJ1-5; D is unresolved. The V gene's germline CDR1 is MNHNS and CDR2 SASEGT. V lost 4 bases and J lost 11, with 18 bases in between. The CDR3 totals 14 residues. The CDR3 spells CASSGAEYSGAQHF. CDR3 coding DNA: TGTGCCAGCAGTGGGGCGGAGTATTCCGGGGCCCAGCATTTT.

This sequence joins TRBV9 and TRBJ2-1; D is ambiguous. The CDR3 totals 15 residues. Germline V gene sequence: CDR1 SGDLS, CDR2 YYNGEE. The V gene lost 0 bases and the J gene lost 6 bases, with 13 bases spanning the gap. CDR3 amino acids: CASSVGPLLGNEQFF. In DNA form, the CDR3 reads TGTGCCAGCAGCGTAGGCCCCCTCCTGGGCAATGAGCAGTTCTTC.

The chain recombines TRBV16 with TRBJ1-1; the D gene is possibly TRBD1 (5 bases). CDR3 length: 15 residues. V was pared by 4 bases and J by 0 bases, with 12 bases between. CDR1 and CDR2 from the germline V gene are KGHSY and FQNENV. The CDR3 sequence: CASSLISQVNTEAFF. The CDR3 DNA sequence: TGTGCCAGCAGCCTCATCTCACAGGTGAACACTGAAGCTTTCTTT.

The chain employs TRBV7-3 and TRBJ2-6; D unresolved. The germline V and J ends were trimmed by 5 bases and 0 bases, with 17 bases remaining between them. CDR1 and CDR2 (germline): SGHTA, FQGTGA. The CDR3 sequence is 18 residues long. CDR3 in DNA: TGTGCCAGCAGCCCCTCACCCGCGGCAACCTCTGGGGCCAACGTCCTGACTTTC. It is translated as CASSPSPAATSGANVLTF.